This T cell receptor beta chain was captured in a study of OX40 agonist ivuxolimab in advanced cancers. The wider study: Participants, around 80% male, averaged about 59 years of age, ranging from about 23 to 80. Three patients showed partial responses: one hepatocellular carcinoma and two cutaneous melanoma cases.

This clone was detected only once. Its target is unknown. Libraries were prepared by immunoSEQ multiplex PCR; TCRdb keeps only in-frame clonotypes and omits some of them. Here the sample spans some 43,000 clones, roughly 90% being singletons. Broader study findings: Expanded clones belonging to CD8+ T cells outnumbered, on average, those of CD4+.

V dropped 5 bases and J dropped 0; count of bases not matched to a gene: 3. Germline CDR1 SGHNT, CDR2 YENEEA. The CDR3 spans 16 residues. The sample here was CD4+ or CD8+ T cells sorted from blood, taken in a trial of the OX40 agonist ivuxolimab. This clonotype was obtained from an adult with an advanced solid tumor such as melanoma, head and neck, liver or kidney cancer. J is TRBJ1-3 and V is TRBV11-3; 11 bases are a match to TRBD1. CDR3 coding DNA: TGTGCCAGCAGCCGAGGGACAGGGGGCTCTGGAAACACCATATATTTT. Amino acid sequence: CASSRGTGGSGNTIYF.